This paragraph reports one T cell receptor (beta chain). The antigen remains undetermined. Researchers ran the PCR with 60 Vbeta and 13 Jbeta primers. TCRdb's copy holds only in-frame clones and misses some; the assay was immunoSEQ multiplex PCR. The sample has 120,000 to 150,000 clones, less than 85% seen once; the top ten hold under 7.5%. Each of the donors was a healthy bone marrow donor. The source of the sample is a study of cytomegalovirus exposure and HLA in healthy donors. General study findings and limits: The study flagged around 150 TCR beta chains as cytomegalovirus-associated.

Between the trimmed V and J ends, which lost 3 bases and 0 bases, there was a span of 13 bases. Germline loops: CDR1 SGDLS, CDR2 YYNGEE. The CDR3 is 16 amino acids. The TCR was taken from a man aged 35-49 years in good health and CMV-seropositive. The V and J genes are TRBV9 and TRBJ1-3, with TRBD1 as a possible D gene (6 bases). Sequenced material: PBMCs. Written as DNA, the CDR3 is TGTGCCAGCAGCGCCCTCGACAGGAGCTCTGGAAACACCATATATTTT. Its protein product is CASSALDRSSGNTIYF. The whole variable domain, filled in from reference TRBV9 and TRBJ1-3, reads DSGVTQTPKHLITATGQRVTLRCSPRSGDLSVYWYQQSLDQGLQFLIQYYNGEERAKGNILERFSAQQFPDLHSELNLSSLELGDSALYFCASSALDRSSGNTIYFGEGSWLTVV.